The clone carrying this T cell receptor beta chain was counted once. The antigen remains undetermined. This sample is part of a study of shared clonotypes between healthy human individuals. Broader study findings: Some clonotypes were shared by all four sorted-subset donors, while others were not shared. The non-shared ones had lower generation probabilities than the shared ones. Among four donors, approximately 5% of naive CD4 clonotypes were found in common. Clonotype sharing among the donors was expected to vary with sequencing depth.

It was CD45RO-negative cells, positively selected for CCR7, that made up naive CD8 cells, with terminally differentiated effector memory CD45RA+ cells excluded. Those who donated, Caucasian adults without exception, all lived in Nashville, Tennessee. Germline trimming cut 3 bases from V and 3 bases from J; bases unmatched to any gene: 2. Germline V gives CDR1 SGHRS, CDR2 YFSETQ. CDR3 size: 15 residues. This table comes from immunoSEQ multiplex PCR, and its TCRdb copy is limited to in-frame clones, with some not included. The table records approximately 810,000 clones, 80% to 95% of them present only once.

Sequencing was performed on naive CD8+ T cells sorted from blood. V usage is TRBV5-1 and J usage is TRBJ2-7; TRBD2 matches at 14 bases. This clonotype was obtained from a man between 25 and 39 years old in good health. CDR3 region: CASSSGTSGGYEQYF. The CDR3 DNA reads TGCGCCAGCAGCTCCGGGACTAGCGGGGGCTACGAGCAGTACTTC.